The 15 T cell receptor beta chains below all came from one sample that was sequenced in a study of technical replicates of blood from several donors. Measured with immunoSEQ multiplex PCR; TCRdb has only the in-frame clones, and not every one. Among about 94,000 clones listed, almost 96% were seen once. The sample taken for sequencing was T cells isolated from PBMCs. The source of these receptors is a human donor in good health.

This chain connects TRBV28 to TRBJ1-1; 7 bases match TRBD1. This CDR3 contains 15 residues. Germline V gene lookup returns CDR1 MDHEN and CDR2 SYDVKM. After removal of 3 bases from V and 4 bases from J, the junction contained 8 bases not matched to a gene. The CDR3 nucleotides are TGTGCCAGCAGTTTGCCACAGGGGTTGAGCACTGAAGCTTTCTTT. This sequence encodes CASSLPQGLSTEAFF.

V is TRBV15 and J is TRBJ1-1; TRBD1 is a possible D gene (5 bases). This CDR3 has 16 residues. Between the trimmed V and J ends, which lost 1 base and 0 bases, there was a span of 12 bases. Looked up from germline, CDR1 is LNHNV and CDR2 is YYDKDF (reference sequence). Here the CDR3 reads CATSRGLGGMNTEAFF. CDR3 sequence (DNA): TGTGCCACCAGCAGAGGTTTGGGGGGAATGAACACTGAAGCTTTCTTT.

V usage is TRBV2 and J usage is TRBJ2-1; D might be TRBD2 (6 bases). In germline, CDR1 is SNHLY, CDR2 FYNNEI. Trimming cost V 4 bases and J 10 bases, with 8 bases left between them. The CDR3 is 11 amino acids. CDR3 loop: CASSAGLEQFF. The CDR3 DNA reads as TGTGCCAGCAGTGCGGGACTCGAGCAGTTCTTC.

This clone has only one observation. The CDR3 here is CACSKGLQETQYF. The CDR3 DNA reads as TGTGCCTGCAGTAAGGGGCTCCAAGAGACCCAGTACTTC. This chain connects TRBV30 to TRBJ2-5, with D perhaps TRBD1 (5 bases). V was trimmed by 6 bases and J by 1 base, leaving 12 bases between them. The germline gives CDR1 GTSNPN, CDR2 SVGIG (reference sequence). The CDR3 totals 13 residues.

This sequence joins TRBV19 and TRBJ2-7; possibly TRBD2 for D (6 bases). V was clipped by 3 bases and J by 0 bases, with 12 bases between them. In germline, CDR1 is LNHDA, CDR2 SQIVND (reference sequence). This CDR3 contains 15 residues. The CDR3 sequence is CASSISSGSSYEQYF. CDR3 DNA: TGTGCCAGTAGTATCAGTAGCGGAAGCTCCTACGAGCAGTACTTC. The full variable domain, completed using reference TRBV19 and TRBJ2-7, is DGGITQSPKYLFRKEGQNVTLSCEQNLNHDAMYWYRQDPGQGLRLIYYSQIVNDFQKGDIAEGYSVSREKKESFPLTVTSAQKNPTAFYLCASSISSGSSYEQYFGPGTRLTVT.

In DNA form, the CDR3 reads TGTGCCTGGGAATACAGGGGGTCCTATAATTCACCCCTCCACTTT. Encoded protein: CAWEYRGSYNSPLHF. This sequence joins TRBV30 and TRBJ1-6, with 8 positions matching TRBD1. Per germline, CDR1 GTSNPN and CDR2 SVGIG (reference sequence). The CDR3 has 15 residues. Trimming took 5 bases from V and 1 from J; bases not matched to a gene: 4.

V usage is TRBV27 and J usage is TRBJ2-1; 7 nucleotides agree with TRBD2. V gave up 6 bases and J gave up 6 bases; unmatched junction bases: 11. CDR1 MNHEY and CDR2 SMNVEV come from the germline V gene (reference sequence). The CDR3 contains 15 residues. The CDR3 nucleotides are TGTGCCAGCAGCAAGGGACTACCCGGGGTCAATGAGCAGTTCTTC. It specifies CASSKGLPGVNEQFF.

The V gene is TRBV9, the J gene TRBJ2-3; D perhaps matches TRBD2 (7 bases). Germline V gives CDR1 SGDLS, CDR2 YYNGEE. The CDR3 is made up of 15 amino acids. V was clipped by 4 bases and J by 0 bases, with 12 bases between them. The CDR3: CASSIAGASTDTQYF. For the CDR3, the DNA is TGTGCCAGCAGCATCGCGGGGGCTAGCACAGATACGCAGTATTTT.

The chain couples TRBV6-4 to TRBJ2-1; TRBD1 might be the D (6 bases). V lost 0 bases and J 4 bases, leaving 13 bases between the germline ends. Germline CDR1 is MRHNA and CDR2 is SNTAGT. CDR3 length: 16 amino acids. The CDR3 reads CASSDSWTDLYNEQFF. CDR3 nucleotides: TGTGCCAGCAGTGACTCATGGACAGACCTATACAATGAGCAGTTCTTC.

The J gene is TRBJ2-7, the V gene TRBV7-9; D may be TRBD1 (5 bases). There are 16 residues in the CDR3. Trimming cost V 5 bases and J 0 bases, with 17 bases left between them. Germline V gene lookup returns CDR1 SEHNR and CDR2 FQNEAQ (reference sequence). The CDR3 nucleotides are TGTGCCAGCAGCCCTCCCCGTGGGGCTCGCTCCTACGAGCAGTACTTC. Translated, it gives CASSPPRGARSYEQYF.

The rearrangement joins TRBV13 to TRBJ2-3; D is undetermined. V lost 4 bases and J 5 bases, leaving 10 bases between the germline ends. The length of the CDR3 is 13 residues. Germline loops: CDR1 PRHDT, CDR2 FYEKMQ (reference sequence). CDR3 region: CASSWRAKDTQYF. In nucleotides, the CDR3 is TGTGCCAGCAGCTGGAGAGCCAAAGATACGCAGTATTTT. The full variable domain, with the rest looked up from reference TRBV13 and TRBJ2-3, is AAGVIQSPRHLIKEKRETATLKCYPIPRHDTVYWYQQGPGQDPQFLISFYEKMQSDKGSIPDRFSAQQFSDYHSELNMSSLELGDSALYFCASSWRAKDTQYFGPGTRLTVL.

The chain employs TRBV4-2 and TRBJ2-7; possibly TRBD1 for D (6 bases). CDR3 length: 15 residues. The ends were cut back, 1 base at V and 2 bases at J, with 12 bases in the middle. Germline CDR1 and CDR2: LGHNA and YNFKEQ. The CDR3 nucleotides read TGTGCCAGCAGCCAAGCCGGGACAACCACCTACGAGCAGTACTTC. The encoded protein is CASSQAGTTTYEQYF.

The rearrangement uses TRBV6-5 and TRBJ1-5; D is undetermined. V was cut by 0 bases and J by 7 bases, with 7 bases left in between. The CDR3 consists of 13 residues. CDR1 and CDR2 (germline): MNHEY, SVGAGI. The chain's CDR3 is CASSYSSKQPQHF. The CDR3 region has the DNA TGTGCCAGCAGTTACTCGAGTAAGCAGCCCCAGCATTTT.

This chain links TRBV5-1 with TRBJ1-2; no clear D. Germline lookup yields CDR1 SGHRS and CDR2 YFSETQ. Between the trimmed V and J ends, which lost 0 bases and 8 bases, there was a span of 17 bases. CDR3 size: 15 residues. The CDR3 here is CASSLGSTLREGYTF. Here the CDR3 DNA reads TGCGCCAGCAGCTTGGGGTCAACATTGCGGGAGGGCTACACCTTC.

This clone was recorded once. J is TRBJ2-6 and V is TRBV5-1, with D possibly being TRBD1 (6 bases). V was clipped by 1 base and J by 0 bases, with 11 bases between them. This CDR3 spans 17 amino acids. Germline V gives CDR1 SGHRS, CDR2 YFSETQ. The CDR3 spells CASSLQGSPSGANVLTF. In DNA form, the CDR3 reads TGCGCCAGCAGCTTGCAGGGGTCGCCCTCTGGGGCCAACGTCCTGACTTTC.